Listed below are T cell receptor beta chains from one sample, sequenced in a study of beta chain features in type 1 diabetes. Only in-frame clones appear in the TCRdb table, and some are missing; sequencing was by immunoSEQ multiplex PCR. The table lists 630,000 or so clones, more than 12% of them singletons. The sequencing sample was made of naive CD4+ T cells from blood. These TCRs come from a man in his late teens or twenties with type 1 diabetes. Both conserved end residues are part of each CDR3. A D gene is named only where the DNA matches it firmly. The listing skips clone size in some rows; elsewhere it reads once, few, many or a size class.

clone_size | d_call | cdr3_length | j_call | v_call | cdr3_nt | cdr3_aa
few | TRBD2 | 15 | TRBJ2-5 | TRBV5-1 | TGCGCCAGCAGCTTGGCTAGCGGAGACGGGGAGACCCAGTACTTC | CASSLASGDGETQYF
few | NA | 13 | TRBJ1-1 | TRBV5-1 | TGCGCCAGCAGCCTAGGCGTGAACACTGAAGCTTTCTTT | CASSLGVNTEAFF
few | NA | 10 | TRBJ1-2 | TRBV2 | TGTGCCAGCAGTGATAATGGCTACACCTTC | CASSDNGYTF
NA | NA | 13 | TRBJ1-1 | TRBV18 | TGTGCCAGCTCACCGGGGACCAACACTGAAGCTTTCTTT | CASSPGTNTEAFF
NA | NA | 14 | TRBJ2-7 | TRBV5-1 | TGCGCCAGCAGTTTGGATTCAGGAATGGACGAGCAGTACTTC | CASSLDSGMDEQYF
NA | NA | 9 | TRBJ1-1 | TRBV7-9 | TGTGCCAGCAGCCCGTCTCTGATCTTT | CASSPSLIF
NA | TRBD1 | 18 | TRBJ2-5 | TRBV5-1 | TGCGCCAGCAGCCCCCAGGGCGTTGGGACAGGGGGAAAGGAGACCCAGTACTTC | CASSPQGVGTGGKETQYF
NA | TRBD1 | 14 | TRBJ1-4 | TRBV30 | TGTGCCTGGAGTGTAGGACAGGGGGGTGAAAAACTGTTTTTT | CAWSVGQGGEKLFF
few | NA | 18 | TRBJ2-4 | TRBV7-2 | TGTGCCAGCAGCTTAGTGGCCCCTAGCGGAGGGGGGAAAAACATTCAGTACTTC | CASSLVAPSGGGKNIQYF
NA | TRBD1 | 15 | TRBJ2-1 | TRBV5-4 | TGTGCCATCAAGCTGGGACAGGGCTCCTACAATGAGCAGTTCTTC | CAIKLGQGSYNEQFF
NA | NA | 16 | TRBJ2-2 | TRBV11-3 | TGTGCCAGCAGCCCCATAGGGGGTGCCAACACCGGGGAGCTGTTTTTT | CASSPIGGANTGELFF
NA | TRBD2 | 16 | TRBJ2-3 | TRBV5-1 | TGCGCCAGCAGCCCGCCCGGGACTAGCGGCACAGATACGCAGTATTTT | CASSPPGTSGTDTQYF
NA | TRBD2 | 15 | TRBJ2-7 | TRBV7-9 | TGTGCCAGCAGCTCAAGCGGGAGGGGATCCTACGAGCAGTACTTC | CASSSSGRGSYEQYF
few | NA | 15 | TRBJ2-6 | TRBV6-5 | TGTGCCAGCAGTTACGGGGGAACTGGGGCCAACGTCCTGACTTTC | CASSYGGTGANVLTF
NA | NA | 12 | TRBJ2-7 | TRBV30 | TGTGCCTGGAGTTTAGGGGGCTACGAGCAGTACTTC | CAWSLGGYEQYF
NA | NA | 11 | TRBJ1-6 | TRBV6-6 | TGTGCCAGCAATCTACAGGGCACCCTCCACTTT | CASNLQGTLHF
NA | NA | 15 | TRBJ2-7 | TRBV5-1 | TGCGCCAGCAGCATTGCGGGGGACAGACGGTACGAGCAGTACTTC | CASSIAGDRRYEQYF
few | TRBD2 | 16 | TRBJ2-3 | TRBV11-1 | TGTGCCAGCAGCTTGAGCGGGGGGGCCCTTGGAGATACGCAGTATTTT | CASSLSGGALGDTQYF
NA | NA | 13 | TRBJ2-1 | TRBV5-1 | TGCGCCAGCAGCCCCGAACAGGTCAATGAGCAGTTCTTC | CASSPEQVNEQFF
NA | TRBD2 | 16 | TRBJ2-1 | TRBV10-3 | TGTGCCATCAGTGAGTCGGCAAGCGGGGGGCGTGGGGAGCAGTTCTTC | CAISESASGGRGEQFF
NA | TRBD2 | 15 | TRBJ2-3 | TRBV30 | TGTGCCTGGAGTTTCCTAGCGGGAACCCCAGATACGCAGTATTTT | CAWSFLAGTPDTQYF
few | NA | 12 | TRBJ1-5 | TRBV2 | TGTGCCAGCAGTGACAGCAATCAGCCCCAGCATTTT | CASSDSNQPQHF
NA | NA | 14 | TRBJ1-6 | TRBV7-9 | TGTGCCAGCAGCATCACGGGGCCTAATTCACCCCTCCACTTT | CASSITGPNSPLHF
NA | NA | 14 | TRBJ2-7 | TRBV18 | TGTGCCAGCTCACCACCGGCAGGTCCCTACGAGCAGTACTTC | CASSPPAGPYEQYF
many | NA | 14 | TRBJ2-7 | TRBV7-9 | TGTGCCAGCAGCTGGGACTCAACCTCCTACGAGCAGTACTTC | CASSWDSTSYEQYF
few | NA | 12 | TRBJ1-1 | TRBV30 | TGTGCCTGGAGGGGGGGACCGACTGAAGCTTTCTTT | CAWRGGPTEAFF
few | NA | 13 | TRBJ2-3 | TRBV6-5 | TGTGCCAGCAGTTACGGGCGGTCAGATACGCAGTATTTT | CASSYGRSDTQYF
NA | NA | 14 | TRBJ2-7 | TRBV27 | TGTGCCAGCAGTCTTTATGGAGCCGGCTACGAGCAGTACTTC | CASSLYGAGYEQYF
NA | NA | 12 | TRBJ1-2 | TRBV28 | TGTGCCAGCATCCAGGGAGACTATGGCTACACCTTC | CASIQGDYGYTF
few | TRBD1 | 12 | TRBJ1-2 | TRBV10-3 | TGTGCCATCAACATAGGGGGCGTCGGCTACACCTTC | CAINIGGVGYTF
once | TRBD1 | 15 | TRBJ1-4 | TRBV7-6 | TGTGCTAGCAGCTTAGGCGGGACAGCTAATGAAAAACTGTTTTTT | CASSLGGTANEKLFF
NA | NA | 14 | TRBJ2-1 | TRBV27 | TGTGCCAGCCGCGAGGTGGGCTCCTACAATGAGCAGTTCTTC | CASREVGSYNEQFF
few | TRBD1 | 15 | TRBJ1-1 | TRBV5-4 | TGTGCCAGCAGCTCTCCTCGGACAGGCGGGACTGAAGCTTTCTTT | CASSSPRTGGTEAFF
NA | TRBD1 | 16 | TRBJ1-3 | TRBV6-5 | TGTGCCAGCAGTTACTCGACAGGGACAGCCGGAAAGACCATATATTTT | CASSYSTGTAGKTIYF
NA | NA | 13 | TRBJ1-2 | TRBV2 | TGTGCCAGCAGTGACCTACCGAACTATGGCTACACCTTC | CASSDLPNYGYTF
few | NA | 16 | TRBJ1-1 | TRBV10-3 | TGTGCCATCAGTGAGCCCCATAGTAGTGTGGACACTGAAGCTTTCTTT | CAISEPHSSVDTEAFF
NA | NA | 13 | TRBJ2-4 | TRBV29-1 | TGCAGCGTTGTTCGTCTCGCTGGGGACATTCAGTACTTC | CSVVRLAGDIQYF
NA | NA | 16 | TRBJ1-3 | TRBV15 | TGTGCCACCAGCAGAGAGTTTGCAGGGTCTGGAAACACCATATATTTT | CATSREFAGSGNTIYF
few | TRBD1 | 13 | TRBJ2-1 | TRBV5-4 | TGTGCCAGCAGCTTGGCGTACAGGGGTGAGCAGTTCTTC | CASSLAYRGEQFF
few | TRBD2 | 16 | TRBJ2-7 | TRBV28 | TGTGCCAGCCACCCTGGACTAGCCCCGATGGTCTACGAGCAGTACTTC | CASHPGLAPMVYEQYF
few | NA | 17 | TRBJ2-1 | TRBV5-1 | TGCGCCAGCAGCCCGGAGCCACTACTATTGAGGGGCAATGAGCAGTTCTTC | CASSPEPLLLRGNEQFF
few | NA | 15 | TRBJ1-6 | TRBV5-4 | TGTGCCAGCAGCTTGGAGGGTACCTATAATTCACCCCTCCACTTT | CASSLEGTYNSPLHF
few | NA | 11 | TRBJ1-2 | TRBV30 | NA | CAWSVARGNTF
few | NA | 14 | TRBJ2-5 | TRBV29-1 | TGCAGCGTTGTCGTCGGGATAGCGGAGGAGACCCAGTACTTC | CSVVVGIAEETQYF
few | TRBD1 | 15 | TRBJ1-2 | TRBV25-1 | TGTGCCAGCAGTGATCCTAGACAGGGAAACTATGGCTACACCTTC | CASSDPRQGNYGYTF
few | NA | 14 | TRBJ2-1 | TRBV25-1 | TGTGCCAGCAGTGAGTGGGAGGCCCACAATGAGCAGTTCTTC | CASSEWEAHNEQFF
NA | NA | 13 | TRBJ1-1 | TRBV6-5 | TGTGCCAGCAGGGCCGTAATGAACACTGAAGCTTTCTTT | CASRAVMNTEAFF
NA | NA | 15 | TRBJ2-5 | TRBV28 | TGTGCCAGCAGTTTGAGTAGGACAGTTCAAGAGACCCAGTACTTC | CASSLSRTVQETQYF
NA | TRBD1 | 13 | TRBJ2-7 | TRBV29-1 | TGCAGCGTCGGTGCGACAGGGGCCTACGAGCAGTACTTC | CSVGATGAYEQYF
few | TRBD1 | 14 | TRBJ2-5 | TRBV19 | TGTGCCAGTAACCCAGGGGGTAGTACGGAGACCCAGTACTTC | CASNPGGSTETQYF
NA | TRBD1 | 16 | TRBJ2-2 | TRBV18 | TGTGCCAGCTCACCGCAGTCGACAGGGTTCACCGGGGAGCTGTTTTTT | CASSPQSTGFTGELFF
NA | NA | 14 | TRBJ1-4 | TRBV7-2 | TGTGCCAGCAGCTTCGACAGGCAGGATGAAAAACTGTTTTTT | CASSFDRQDEKLFF
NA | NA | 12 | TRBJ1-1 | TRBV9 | TGTGCCAGCAGCCGGATGGTTTCGGGAGCTTTCTTT | CASSRMVSGAFF
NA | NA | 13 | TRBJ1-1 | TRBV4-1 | TGCGCCAGCAGCCAAGCCGGGAACACTGAAGCTTTCTTT | CASSQAGNTEAFF
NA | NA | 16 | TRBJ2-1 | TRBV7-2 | TGTGCCAGCAGCCGTGGGGGCGGGGTTTCCCCAGGGGAGCAGTTCTTC | CASSRGGGVSPGEQFF
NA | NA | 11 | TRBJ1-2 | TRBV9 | TGTGCCAGCAGCGTAGGCTATGGCTACACCTTC | CASSVGYGYTF
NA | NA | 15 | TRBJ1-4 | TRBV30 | TGTGCCTGGAGTGGAGTGGCTGCAACTAATGAAAAACTGTTTTTT | CAWSGVAATNEKLFF